This T cell receptor (beta chain) stems from a study of shared clonotypes between healthy human individuals. Overall study results and limits: Generation probability values for non-shared clonotypes were lower than those for clonotypes shared by all four donors.

Trimming shortened V by 1 base and J by 6 bases, and 19 bases separated the two germline ends. The CDR3 spans 17 residues. CDR1 is KGHSH and CDR2 is LQKENI in the germline V gene. This clone was seen a handful of times. The antigen remains undetermined. Produced via immunoSEQ multiplex PCR; TCRdb's table is partial and in-frame only. The sample yields fewer than 400,000 clones, less than 85% seen once. The rearrangement joins TRBV18 to TRBJ2-1, with D possibly being TRBD1 or TRBD2 (6 bases each). This clonotype was sampled from a man younger than 40 in good health. The specimen sequenced was memory CD4+ T cells sorted from blood. Subset described: CD45RA-negative fraction. The CDR3 here is CASSPRSTGRSSNEQFF. For the CDR3, the DNA is TGTGCCAGCTCACCACGATCAACAGGGAGGTCCAGCAATGAGCAGTTCTTC.